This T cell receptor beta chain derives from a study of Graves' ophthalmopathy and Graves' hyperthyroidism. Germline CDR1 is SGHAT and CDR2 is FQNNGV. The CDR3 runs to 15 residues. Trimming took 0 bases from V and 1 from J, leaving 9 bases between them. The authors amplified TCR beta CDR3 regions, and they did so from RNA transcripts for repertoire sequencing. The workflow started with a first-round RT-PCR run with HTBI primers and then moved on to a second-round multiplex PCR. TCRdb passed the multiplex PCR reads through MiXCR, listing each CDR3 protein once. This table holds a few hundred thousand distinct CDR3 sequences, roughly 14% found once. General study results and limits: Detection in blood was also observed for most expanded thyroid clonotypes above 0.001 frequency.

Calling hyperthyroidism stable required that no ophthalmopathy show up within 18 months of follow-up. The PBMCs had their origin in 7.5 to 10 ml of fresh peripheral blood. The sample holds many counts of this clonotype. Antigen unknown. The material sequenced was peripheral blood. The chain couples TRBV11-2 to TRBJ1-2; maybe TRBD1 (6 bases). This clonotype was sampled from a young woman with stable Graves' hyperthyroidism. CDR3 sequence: CASSLDLRGNYGYTF. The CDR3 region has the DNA TGTGCCAGCAGCTTAGATCTCAGGGGTAACTATGGCTACACCTTC.